The clone carrying this T cell receptor beta chain has just one count. The sample is drawn from a study of blood T cell repertoires in COVID-19. The table came from immunoSEQ multiplex PCR; TCRdb's copy has only in-frame clones and leaves some out. The table shows approximately 54,000 clones, with around 81% occurring only once. Germline V gene data show CDR1 as LNHNV and CDR2 as YYDKDF (reference sequence). The CDR3 is made up of 18 amino acids. V was clipped by 3 bases and J by 4 bases; unmatched bases: 13. This receptor was identified in a woman between 55 and 75 years old with acute or convalescent COVID-19. The sequencing sample was made of peripheral blood. The rearrangement joins TRBV15 to TRBJ2-1; 9 bases are shared with TRBD2. The CDR3 loop is CATSSPLGSAGGYNEQFF. DNA for the CDR3: TGTGCCACCAGCAGCCCCCTAGGGTCAGCGGGGGGTTACAATGAGCAGTTCTTC.